A single TCR beta chain is shown here with its context. Its target is unknown. The data were produced by immunoSEQ multiplex PCR, yet TCRdb's version contains in-frame clones alone and is incomplete. Here the sample spans under 150,000 clones, approximately 88% being singletons. This sample was taken from a study of T cell responses to AZD1222 COVID-19 vaccine. The V segment lost 6 bases and the J segment 6 bases; nucleotides outside the gene matches: 7. The CDR3 consists of 15 residues. Germline values: CDR1 MNHEY, CDR2 SMNVEV (reference sequence). Study findings and constraints: No repertoire was sampled before or during the peak T cell response, only after it. Per reports, nearly half of all spike-specific TCRs target regions that are unmutated in variants. When two AZD1222 doses had been given, Spike-specific TCR breadth and depth rose. Of the AZD1222 recipients, only five to seven were seropositive at baseline.

The TCR originated in an adult who received the AZD1222 COVID-19 vaccine. The genes are TRBV27 and TRBJ1-4; 10 bases are shared with TRBD1. The sample here was peripheral blood, taken 28 days after the second AZD1222 dose. The CDR3 DNA reads as TGTGCCAGCAGGCTCAGGACAGGGGGGGATGAAAAACTGTTTTTT. Translating gives CASRLRTGGDEKLFF.